This T cell receptor beta chain appears in the sequencing data of a study of blood T cell repertoires in COVID-19 (dated by TCRdb to about 2020). Background for the entire study: Recovered participants in ImmuneRACE Cohort 3 were defined by two consecutive negative NP/OP PCR tests, clearance by a healthcare professional, or resolution of symptoms. HLA class I and class II types, where available, came from metadata supplied by the sample provider rather than from assay-based typing. The repertoires were released in a freely available public database meant as a resource for research on the immune response to SARS-CoV-2. A de-identified subject ID, COVID-19 status, age in years and sex were almost always included in the sample metadata. Collaborator samples came from the United States, Italy and Spain and covered acute and convalescent phases of COVID-19. Samples came from the ongoing ImmuneRACE study (first 160 participants) plus 1,254 subjects from 6 global collaborators. The material from the prospective study consisted of cDNA or gDNA derived from T cells, B-cell-depleted T cells, or PBMCs. Deeply sampled blood TCRbeta repertoires from subjects exposed to, actively infected with, or recovered from COVID-19 were included in the dataset. Overall study outcomes, separate from this receptor: Clinical and demographic metadata were provided uncurated, with the amount varying by source and participant.

TCRbeta CDR3 regions were amplified from genomic DNA using the immunoSEQ Assay, a bias-controlled multiplex PCR. The authors' pipeline ran thus. Within the assay, amplification of reference gene primers was used to estimate how many nucleated cells each sample contained. To quantify the absolute abundance of each unique TCRbeta CDR3 rearrangement, sequence reads were collapsed and filtered. Productive Simpson clonality was computed per sample as the square root of Simpson's diversity index over productive rearrangements. TCRdb's version of the immuneACCESS table is confined to in-frame rearrangements and falls short of the full clone set. An unresolved V gene accounts for under half of the shortfall where checked; the remainder is of unknown origin. V and J calls plus clone size are reproduced from that table; the DNA served to infer D and trimming. This sample lists approximately 170,000 clones; 79% were detected once. Roughly 19% of the sample belongs to the ten largest clones.

As for this clone: Its antigen specificity is not known. The sample holds no much larger clone one base away, and base qualities are not on file.

In the prospective study, participants were roughly 18 to 100 years old, resided in about two dozen geographic areas of the United States, and were enrolled through a virtual design. To assign participants to cohorts, the prospective study relied on clinical history that participants themselves reported in a screening survey and a study questionnaire. Mobile phlebotomists in the prospective study collected whole blood, serum and a nasopharyngeal or oropharyngeal swab from every participant. Over a roughly 2-month period, participants in the prospective study had the option of providing additional blood draws and questionnaires. Before DNA extraction, blood samples from the prospective study were shipped at room temperature or frozen. At the junction V is shortened by 3 bases and J by 3 bases; bases outside the gene matches: 4. CDR1 and CDR2 (SGDLS, YYNGEE) derive from the germline V gene. The CDR3 contains 15 residues, cysteine and phenylalanine counted. Only the CDR3 region is kept as DNA, spanning 45 bases read in frame from base 1.

This TCR derives from a woman between 70 and 85 years old in a cohort exposed to, infected with or recovered from COVID-19 (not recorded which). The sample comprised PBMCs or T cells enriched from blood (not recorded which). The chain was built from TRBV9 and TRBJ1-2; 11 of the junction bases match TRBD1. The DNA sequence reads TGTGCCAGCAGCGGTGGACAGGGGGCACACTATGGCTACACCTTC. This sequence encodes CASSGGQGAHYGYTF.